The entry below describes one TCR beta chain. Original analysis: Amplification from reference gene primers served as the basis for estimated nucleated cell counts. Sequenced by immunoSEQ multiplex PCR; TCRdb stores in-frame clones only, minus some. V and J calls and clone size come straight from that table; D and trimming were deduced from the DNA. Found here are 130,000 or so clones, 70% to 90% of them singletons; the top ten hold approximately 8.3%. The data derive from a study of blood T cell repertoires in COVID-19. Looking at the study overall: Spain, Italy and the United States supplied samples that represented acute and convalescent COVID-19. Nucleic acid was either cDNA or gDNA, and it came from T cells, B-cell-depleted T cells, or PBMCs.

Unmatched junction bases numbered 16, after V lost 2 bases and J lost 7 bases. The CDR3 extends over 18 amino acids. Germline lookup yields CDR1 SGHTS and CDR2 YDEGEE. The source material was peripheral blood. This TCR was recovered from a woman aged 55 to 70 with acute or convalescent COVID-19. The chain uses TRBV5-8 and TRBJ2-1; 9 positions agree with TRBD2. The DNA for the CDR3 is TGTGCCAGCAGCTTATCCCTATTGACAGCGGGGGGCGGGAATGAGCAGTTCTTC. This gives the protein CASSLSLLTAGGGNEQFF.